This T cell receptor (beta chain) was captured in a study of T cell responses to AZD1222 COVID-19 vaccine. Profiled with immunoSEQ multiplex PCR; TCRdb holds only in-frame clones, not every one. The sample holds roughly 80,000 clones, roughly 90% seen once. Study results and limitations: Baseline testing showed seropositivity in only six AZD1222 recipients. The donor group comprised mostly white British people and more females; the analysis possibly underestimated clonal diversity. The CD4 TCRs associated with vaccination extended across spike and predominated at 160-218 and 743-854.

With respect to this clone: Antigen unknown.

This sample comprised peripheral blood, obtained on day 0 of MenACWY control vaccination. This sequence was found in an adult in good health.

The CDR3 nucleotides are TGTGCCAGCACCGACGGACAGGGGAACTATGGCTACACCTTC. Amino acid sequence: CASTDGQGNYGYTF. This chain links TRBV28 with TRBJ1-2, with 9 positions matching TRBD1. The J segment lost 2 bases and the V segment lost 7 bases, leaving 5 bases of the junction unmatched. The CDR3 spans 14 residues. The germline V gene encodes CDR1 MDHEN and CDR2 SYDVKM.